This TCR beta chain was recovered during a study of blood T cell repertoires in COVID-19 (dated by TCRdb to 2020 to 2021). In the study overall: The collaborator samples originated in the United States, Italy and Spain and spanned the acute and convalescent phases of COVID-19. The dataset comprised deeply sampled blood TCRbeta repertoires from subjects exposed to, actively infected with, or recovered from COVID-19. The samples were drawn from two sources: the first 160 participants of the ongoing ImmuneRACE study, and 1,254 subjects contributed by 6 global collaborators. The prospective study material was composed of cDNA or gDNA derived from T cells, B-cell-depleted T cells, or PBMCs. Where available, HLA class I and class II types were taken from metadata supplied by the sample provider and were not determined by assay-based typing. Sample metadata almost always included a de-identified subject ID, COVID-19 status, age in years and sex. The repertoires were released in a freely available public database meant as a resource for research on the immune response to SARS-CoV-2.

The collaborating institutions used their own protocols to collect whole blood in K2EDTA tubes. Collaborator samples were shipped for TCRbeta analysis as frozen whole blood, isolated PBMCs, or DNA extracted from either sample type. TCRbeta CDR3 regions were amplified from genomic DNA using the immunoSEQ Assay, a bias-controlled multiplex PCR. The source study handled its data this way. Within the assay, amplification of reference gene primers was used to estimate how many nucleated cells each sample contained. Sequence reads were collapsed and filtered to measure the absolute abundance of every unique TCRbeta CDR3 rearrangement. Productive Simpson clonality was computed per sample as the square root of Simpson's diversity index over productive rearrangements. TCRdb obtained this table from immuneACCESS and retained in-frame rearrangements with V and J assigned. These tables miss some clones; where compared with another copy, unresolved V genes account for less than half of the shortfall, and the remainder is unexplained. The V and J calls and the clone size are those of that table, but D and trimming were determined from the DNA. The sample records some 42,000 clones, 90% of which are singletons. The top ten clonotypes cover approximately 3% of the sample.

Measured from the cysteine to the phenylalanine, the CDR3 is 13 residues long. The entry retains the CDR3 DNA only, 39 bases that are in frame from base 1. From the germline V gene, CDR1 is SQVTM and CDR2 is ANQGSEA. Trimming costs V 6 bases and J 0 bases, and their ends lie 12 bases apart. About this clone: Its antigen is not yet known. Base quality data are lacking; no much larger clone is found one base away.

The paper as a whole reports these results and caveats: The quantity of clinical and demographic metadata differed by source and by participant and was supplied without curation.

This TCR derives from a man aged 50 to 60 with active COVID-19. Sequenced material: peripheral blood. The rearrangement combines TRBV29-1 with TRBJ2-7, with TRBD1 tentatively as D gene (5 bases match). The CDR3 region: CSVGHLSSYEQYF. Here is the DNA: TGCAGCGTAGGACACTTGAGCTCCTACGAGCAGTACTTC.